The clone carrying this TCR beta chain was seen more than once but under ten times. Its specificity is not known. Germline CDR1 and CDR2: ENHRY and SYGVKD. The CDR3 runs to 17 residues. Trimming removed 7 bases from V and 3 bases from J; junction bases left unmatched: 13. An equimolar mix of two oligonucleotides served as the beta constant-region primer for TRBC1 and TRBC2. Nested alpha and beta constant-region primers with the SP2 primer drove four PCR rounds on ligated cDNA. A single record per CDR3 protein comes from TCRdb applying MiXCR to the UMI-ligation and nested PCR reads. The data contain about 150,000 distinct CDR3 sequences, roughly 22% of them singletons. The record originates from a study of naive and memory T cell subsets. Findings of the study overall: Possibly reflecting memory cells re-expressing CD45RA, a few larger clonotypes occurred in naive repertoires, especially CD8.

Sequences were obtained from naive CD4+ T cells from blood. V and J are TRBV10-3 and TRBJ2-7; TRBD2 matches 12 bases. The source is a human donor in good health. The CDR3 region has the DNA TGTGCCATCAATGACAAACAACTAGCGGGAGGAGTCTACGAGCAGTACTTC. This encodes CAINDKQLAGGVYEQYF.